The clone carrying this TCR beta chain came up many times. Its matching antigen is unknown. The CDR3 totals 18 residues. CDR1 SGHAT and CDR2 FQNNGV come from the germline V gene. V was pared by 4 bases and J by 0 bases, with 18 bases between. Using its own MiXCR run on the RACE reads, TCRdb lists one record per CDR3 protein. The sample has around 75,000 distinct CDR3 sequences, about 10% seen once. The data originate from a study of human T cells and chemical hapten exposure. Described time point: patch test 1, 2 weeks after DPC sensitization. Treatment here: therapeutic diphenylcyclopropenone sensitization with weekly scalp DPC. The study's findings and limits: The number of TCRs over 1 in 1000 frequency stayed unchanged after DPC.

This TCR derives from a woman aged 55-70 years with alopecia areata. Some clones in this sample may be carry-over from other donors' samples. Sequenced here: whole blood, sampled in connection with sensitization to the hapten diphenylcyclopropenone (DPC). The chain joins TRBV11-2 to TRBJ2-2; TRBD2 might be the D (5 bases). The CDR3 spells CASSSNPYSGANTGELFF. DNA for the CDR3: TGTGCCAGCAGCTCCAACCCCTACAGCGGAGCGAACACCGGGGAGCTGTTTTTT.